This is a list of T cell receptor beta chains from one sample in a study of T cell responses to AZD1222 COVID-19 vaccine. Data came from immunoSEQ multiplex PCR; TCRdb stores just in-frame clones and leaves some out. The repertoire holds over 90,000 clones, with roughly 90% as singletons. Sequenced here: peripheral blood, sampled 28 days after the second AZD1222 dose. The receptors here all came from an adult who received the AZD1222 COVID-19 vaccine. CDR3s include the opening cysteine and the closing phenylalanine or tryptophan. The D gene is left open where the match is weak. Where a row states a size, it is once, few, many or the class of an expanded clone; other rows omit it.

cdr3_aa,cdr3_nt,j_call,d_call,clone_size,v_call
CASSLQAEGNTIYF,TGTGCCAGCAGCTTACAGGCAGAGGGAAACACCATATATTTT,TRBJ1-3,.,.,TRBV7-3
CASSNPPGNYGYTF,TGTGCCAGCAGTAACCCCCCGGGGAACTATGGCTACACCTTC,TRBJ1-2,.,.,TRBV6-2/TRBV6-3
CASSYPLAGVREQYF,TGTGCCAGCAGTTATCCGCTAGCGGGAGTCCGGGAGCAGTACTTC,TRBJ2-7,TRBD2,.,TRBV6-5
CASSLAHIRGRVGEQYF,TGTGCCAGCAGCTTGGCCCACATCAGGGGGCGTGTCGGAGAGCAGTACTTC,TRBJ2-7,TRBD1,.,TRBV5-6
CASSILGGKTDTQYF,TGTGCCAGTAGTATACTAGGAGGGAAAACAGATACGCAGTATTTT,TRBJ2-3,.,.,TRBV19
CASSLDRPYGYTF,TGCGCCAGCAGCTTGGACAGGCCCTATGGCTACACCTTC,TRBJ1-2,.,.,TRBV5-1
CASRTGGAGEKLFF,TGTGCCAGCAGGACAGGGGGCGCAGGGGAAAAACTGTTTTTT,TRBJ1-4,TRBD1,.,TRBV28
CASSQLSDSNGSRRTDTQYF,TGTGCCAGCAGTCAACTCTCTGACAGCAACGGGTCGAGGCGTACAGATACGCAGTATTTT,TRBJ2-3,.,.,TRBV6-6
CASSYLGWEGRNEQFF,TGTGCCAGCAGTTACTTAGGTTGGGAGGGGAGAAATGAGCAGTTCTTC,TRBJ2-1,TRBD2,.,TRBV6-2/TRBV6-3
CASSFAPSGELFF,TGTGCCAGCAGCTTCGCCCCTAGCGGGGAGCTGTTTTTT,TRBJ2-2,.,once,TRBV7-2
CASSLGQGIVLRGQYF,TGTGCCAGCAGTTTGGGACAGGGGATTGTACTACGAGGGCAGTACTTC,TRBJ2-7,TRBD1,.,TRBV28
CSVAAAGGYTDTQYF,TGCAGCGTTGCGGCAGCGGGAGGCTACACAGATACGCAGTATTTT,TRBJ2-3,TRBD2,.,TRBV29-1
CASSPTGVPGELFF,TGTGCCAGCAGCCCAACGGGGGTGCCCGGGGAGCTGTTTTTT,TRBJ2-2,.,.,TRBV11-2
CATSRDPTGWHSPLHF,TGTGCCACCAGCAGAGACCCGACAGGGTGGCATTCACCCCTCCACTTT,TRBJ1-6,TRBD1,once,TRBV15
CASSQRTGQPQHF,TGTGCCAGCAGTCAGCGGACAGGTCAGCCCCAGCATTTT,TRBJ1-5,TRBD1,.,TRBV6-5
CASRNSGSDNEQFF,TGTGCCAGCCGCAATAGCGGGAGCGACAATGAGCAGTTCTTC,TRBJ2-1,TRBD2,.,TRBV6-6
CASSLLGGSNYEQYF,TGTGCCAGCAGTTTATTAGGGGGCTCTAACTACGAGCAGTACTTC,TRBJ2-7,TRBD1,.,TRBV27
CASSSGTGNYNEQFF,TGTGCCAGCAGCTCCGGGACAGGGAACTACAATGAGCAGTTCTTC,TRBJ2-1,TRBD1,few,TRBV6-5
CASSLGRGGTDTQYF,TGTGCCAGCAGCTTAGGGAGGGGGGGGACAGATACGCAGTATTTT,TRBJ2-3,.,.,TRBV7-2
CASSQDGRSPYGYTF,TGCGCCAGCAGCCAAGACGGTCGGTCCCCCTATGGCTACACCTTC,TRBJ1-2,.,.,TRBV4-1
CASSLTPGNGELFF,TGTGCCAGCAGCCTAACACCGGGGAACGGGGAGCTGTTTTTT,TRBJ2-2,.,.,TRBV7-2
CASRPGDSNSPLHF,TGTGCCAGTCGACCTGGGGACAGTAATTCACCCCTCCACTTT,TRBJ1-6,TRBD1,.,TRBV19
CASSALQGSGNSPLHF,TGTGCCAGCAGCGCACTACAGGGATCTGGTAATTCACCCCTCCACTTT,TRBJ1-6,.,.,TRBV21-1
CASSPDTSLPPEQFF,TGTGCCAGCAGCCCAGACACTTCGCTCCCGCCTGAGCAGTTCTTC,TRBJ2-1,.,few,TRBV3-1/TRBV3-2
CASSLGSSGSTDTQYF,TGCGCCAGCAGCTTGGGTTCTAGCGGATCCACAGATACGCAGTATTTT,TRBJ2-3,TRBD2,.,TRBV5-1
CASSPSRGGNTEAFF,TGTGCCAGCTCACCAAGTAGGGGGGGGAACACTGAAGCTTTCTTT,TRBJ1-1,.,.,TRBV18
CASSDPSIAESYNEQFF,TGCGCCAGCAGTGACCCCTCCATAGCGGAGTCCTACAATGAGCAGTTCTTC,TRBJ2-1,.,.,TRBV10-2
CASSFEVGQPQHF,TGTGCCAGCAGCTTTGAGGTGGGTCAGCCCCAGCATTTT,TRBJ1-5,.,.,TRBV11-2
CSVEGQGSAFF,TGCAGCGTTGAGGGGCAAGGGTCGGCTTTCTTT,TRBJ1-1,.,.,TRBV29-1
CASSLAWGTISSSTDTQYF,TGTGCCAGCAGCTTAGCGTGGGGGACTATCTCTTCTAGCACAGATACGCAGTATTTT,TRBJ2-3,TRBD2,.,TRBV7-9
CASSSENTEAFF,TGTGCCAGCAGCTCTGAGAACACTGAAGCTTTCTTT,TRBJ1-1,.,.,TRBV6-5
CASSGNRGSSNQPQHF,TGTGCCAGCAGTGGTAATAGGGGATCGAGCAATCAGCCCCAGCATTTT,TRBJ1-5,.,few,TRBV6-1
CASSPGGTGYKQFF,TGTGCCAGCAGCCCAGGAGGGACAGGGTATAAGCAGTTCTTC,TRBJ2-1,TRBD1,once,TRBV7-3
CASSLAGPSSYNEQFF,TGTGCCAGCAGCTTAGCGGGGCCGAGTTCCTACAATGAGCAGTTCTTC,TRBJ2-1,.,.,TRBV11-3
CASSPGQTPQETQYF,TGTGCCAGTAGCCCGGGACAGACGCCCCAAGAGACCCAGTACTTC,TRBJ2-5,TRBD1,.,TRBV19
CASSFRQGAYGYTF,TGTGCCAGCAGTTTCAGACAGGGGGCATATGGCTACACCTTC,TRBJ1-2,TRBD1,.,TRBV2
CASTIGRQGCSSNQPQHF,TGTGCCAGCACAATCGGTCGACAGGGTTGTTCTAGCAATCAGCCCCAGCATTTT,TRBJ1-5,.,.,TRBV21-1
CASSLAIFPGLAGGEQFF,TGTGCCAGCAGCCTCGCTATCTTCCCAGGACTAGCGGGAGGTGAGCAGTTCTTC,TRBJ2-1,TRBD2,.,TRBV9
CASRRTQGAGLADNEQFF,TGTGCCAGCAGAAGAACCCAGGGAGCGGGACTAGCGGACAATGAGCAGTTCTTC,TRBJ2-1,TRBD2,.,TRBV2
CASSVAEHSTDTQYF,TGTGCCAGCAGCGTAGCTGAACACTCTACAGATACGCAGTATTTT,TRBJ2-3,.,.,TRBV9
CASSFTGGNQPQHF,TGCGCCAGCAGCTTTACAGGGGGGAATCAGCCCCAGCATTTT,TRBJ1-5,TRBD1,.,TRBV5-1